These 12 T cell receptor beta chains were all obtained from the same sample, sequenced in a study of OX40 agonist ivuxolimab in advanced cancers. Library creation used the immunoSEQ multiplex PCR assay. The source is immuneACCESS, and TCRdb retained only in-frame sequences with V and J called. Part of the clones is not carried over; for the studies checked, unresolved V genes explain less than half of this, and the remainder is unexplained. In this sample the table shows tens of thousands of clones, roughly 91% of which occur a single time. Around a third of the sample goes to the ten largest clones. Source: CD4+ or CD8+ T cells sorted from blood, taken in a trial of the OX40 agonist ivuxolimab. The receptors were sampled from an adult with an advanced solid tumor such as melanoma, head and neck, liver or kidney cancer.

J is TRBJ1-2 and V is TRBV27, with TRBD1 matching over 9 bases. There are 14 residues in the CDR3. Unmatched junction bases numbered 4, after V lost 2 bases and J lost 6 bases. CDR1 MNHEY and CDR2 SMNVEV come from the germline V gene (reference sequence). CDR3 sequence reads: CASSLAGTGNGYTF. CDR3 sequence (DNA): TGTGCCAGCAGTTTAGCGGGGACAGGGAATGGCTACACCTTC.

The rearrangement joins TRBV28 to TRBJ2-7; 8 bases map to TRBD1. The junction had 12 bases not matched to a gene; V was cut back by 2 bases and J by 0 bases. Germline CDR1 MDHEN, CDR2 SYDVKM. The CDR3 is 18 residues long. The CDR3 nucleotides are TGTGCCAGCAGTTTAAAGGGACAGGCCACTGTAAGCTCCTACGAGCAGTACTTC. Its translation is CASSLKGQATVSSYEQYF.

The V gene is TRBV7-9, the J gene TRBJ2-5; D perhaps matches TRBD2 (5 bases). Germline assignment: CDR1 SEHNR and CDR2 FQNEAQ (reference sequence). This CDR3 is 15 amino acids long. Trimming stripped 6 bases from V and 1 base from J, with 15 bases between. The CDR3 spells CASRSTRRGQETQYF. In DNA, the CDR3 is TGTGCCAGCAGATCCACCCGCCGGGGCCAAGAGACCCAGTACTTC.

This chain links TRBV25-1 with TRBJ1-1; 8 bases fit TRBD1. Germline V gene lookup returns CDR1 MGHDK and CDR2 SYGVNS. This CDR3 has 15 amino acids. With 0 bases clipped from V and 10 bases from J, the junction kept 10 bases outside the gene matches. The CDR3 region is CASSEYGTGGFRAFF. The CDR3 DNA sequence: TGTGCCAGCAGTGAATATGGGACAGGCGGTTTTCGAGCTTTCTTT.

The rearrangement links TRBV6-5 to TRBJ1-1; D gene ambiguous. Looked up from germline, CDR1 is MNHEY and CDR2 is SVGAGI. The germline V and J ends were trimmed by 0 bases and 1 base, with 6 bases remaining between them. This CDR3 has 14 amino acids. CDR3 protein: CASSYSTENTEAFF. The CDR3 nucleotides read TGTGCCAGCAGTTACTCTACGGAGAACACTGAAGCTTTCTTT.

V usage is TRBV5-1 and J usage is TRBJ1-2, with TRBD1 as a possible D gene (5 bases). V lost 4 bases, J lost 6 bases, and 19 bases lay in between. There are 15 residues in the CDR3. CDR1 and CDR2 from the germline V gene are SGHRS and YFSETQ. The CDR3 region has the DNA TGCGCCAGCAGCCCTTCGGGGCTCCCTCAGCATGGCTACACCTTC. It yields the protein CASSPSGLPQHGYTF.

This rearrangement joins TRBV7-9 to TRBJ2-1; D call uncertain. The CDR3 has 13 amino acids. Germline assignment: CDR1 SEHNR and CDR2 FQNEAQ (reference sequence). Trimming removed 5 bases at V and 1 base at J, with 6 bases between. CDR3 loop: CASSSLSYNEQFF. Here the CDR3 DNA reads TGTGCCAGCAGCAGTTTGTCCTACAATGAGCAGTTCTTC. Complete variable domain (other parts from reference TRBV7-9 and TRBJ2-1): DTGVSQNPRHKITKRGQNVTFRCDPISEHNRLYWYRQTLGQGPEFLTYFQNEAQLEKSRLLSDRFSAERPKGSFSTLEIQRTEQGDSAMYLCASSSLSYNEQFFGPGTRLTVL.

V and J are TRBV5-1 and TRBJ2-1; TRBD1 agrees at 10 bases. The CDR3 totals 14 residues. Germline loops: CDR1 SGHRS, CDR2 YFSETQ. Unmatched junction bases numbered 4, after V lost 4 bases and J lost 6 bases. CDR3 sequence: CASSVGQGVNEQFF. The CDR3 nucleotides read TGCGCCAGCAGCGTAGGACAGGGGGTCAATGAGCAGTTCTTC. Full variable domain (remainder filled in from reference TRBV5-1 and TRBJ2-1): KAGVTQTPRYLIKTRGQQVTLSCSPISGHRSVSWYQQTPGQGLQFLFEYFSETQRNKGNFPGRFSGRQFSNSRSEMNVSTLELGDSALYLCASSVGQGVNEQFFGPGTRLTVL.

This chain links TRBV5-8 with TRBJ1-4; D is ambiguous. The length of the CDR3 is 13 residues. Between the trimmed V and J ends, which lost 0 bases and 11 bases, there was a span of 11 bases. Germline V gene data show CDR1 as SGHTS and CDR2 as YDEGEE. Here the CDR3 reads CASSLVLPVKLFF. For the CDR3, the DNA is TGTGCCAGCAGCTTGGTGCTCCCGGTTAAACTGTTTTTT.

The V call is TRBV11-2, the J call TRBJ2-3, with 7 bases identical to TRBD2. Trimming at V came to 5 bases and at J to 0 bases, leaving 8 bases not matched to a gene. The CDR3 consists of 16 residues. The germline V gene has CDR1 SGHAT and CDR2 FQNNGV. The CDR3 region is CASSHLAVSSTDTQYF. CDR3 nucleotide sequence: TGTGCCAGCAGCCATCTAGCGGTATCTAGCACAGATACGCAGTATTTT.

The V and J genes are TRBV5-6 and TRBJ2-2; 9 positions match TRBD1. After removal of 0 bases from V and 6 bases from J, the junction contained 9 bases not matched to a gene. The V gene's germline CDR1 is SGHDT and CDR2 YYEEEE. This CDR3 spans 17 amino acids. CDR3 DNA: TGTGCCAGCAGCTTGGTTGGGGACAGGGAGGTTTCCGGGGAGCTGTTTTTT. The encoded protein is CASSLVGDREVSGELFF.

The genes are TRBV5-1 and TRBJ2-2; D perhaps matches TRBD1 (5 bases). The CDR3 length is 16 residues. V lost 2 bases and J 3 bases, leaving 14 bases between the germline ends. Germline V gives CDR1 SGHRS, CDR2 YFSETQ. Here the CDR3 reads CASSLIPTADTGELFF. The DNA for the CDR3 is TGCGCCAGCAGCTTAATCCCGACAGCCGACACCGGGGAGCTGTTTTTT.